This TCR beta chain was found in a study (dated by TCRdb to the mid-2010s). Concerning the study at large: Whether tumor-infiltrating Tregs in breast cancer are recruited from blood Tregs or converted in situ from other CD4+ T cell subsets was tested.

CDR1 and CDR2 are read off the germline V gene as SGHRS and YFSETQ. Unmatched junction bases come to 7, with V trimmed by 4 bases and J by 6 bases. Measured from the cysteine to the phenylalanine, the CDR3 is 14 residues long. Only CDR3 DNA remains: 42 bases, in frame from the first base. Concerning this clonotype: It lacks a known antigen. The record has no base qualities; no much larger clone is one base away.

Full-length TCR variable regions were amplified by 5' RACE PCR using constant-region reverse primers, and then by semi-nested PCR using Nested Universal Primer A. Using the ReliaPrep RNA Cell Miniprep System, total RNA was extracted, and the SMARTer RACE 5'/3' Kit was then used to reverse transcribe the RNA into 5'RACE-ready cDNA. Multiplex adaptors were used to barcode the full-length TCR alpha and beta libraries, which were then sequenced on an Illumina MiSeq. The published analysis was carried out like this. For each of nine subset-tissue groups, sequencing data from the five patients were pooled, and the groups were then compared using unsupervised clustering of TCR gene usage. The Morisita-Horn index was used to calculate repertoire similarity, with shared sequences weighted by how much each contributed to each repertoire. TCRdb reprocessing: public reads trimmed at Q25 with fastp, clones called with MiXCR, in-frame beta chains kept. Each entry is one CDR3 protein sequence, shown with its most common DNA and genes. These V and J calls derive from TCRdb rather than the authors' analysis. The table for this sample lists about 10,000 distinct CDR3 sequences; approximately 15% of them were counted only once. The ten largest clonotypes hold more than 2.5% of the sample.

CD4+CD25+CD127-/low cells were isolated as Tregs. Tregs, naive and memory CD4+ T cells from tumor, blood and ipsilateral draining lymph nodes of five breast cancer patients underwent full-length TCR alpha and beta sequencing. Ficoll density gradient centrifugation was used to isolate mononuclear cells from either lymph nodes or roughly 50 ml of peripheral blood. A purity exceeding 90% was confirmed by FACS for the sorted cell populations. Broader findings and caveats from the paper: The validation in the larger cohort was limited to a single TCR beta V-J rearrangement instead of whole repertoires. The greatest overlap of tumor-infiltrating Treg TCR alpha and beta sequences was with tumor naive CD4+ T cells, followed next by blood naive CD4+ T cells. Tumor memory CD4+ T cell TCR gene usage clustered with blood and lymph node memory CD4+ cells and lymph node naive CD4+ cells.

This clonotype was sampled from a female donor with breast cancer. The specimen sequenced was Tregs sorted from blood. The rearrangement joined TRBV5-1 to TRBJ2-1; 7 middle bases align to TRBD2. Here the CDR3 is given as CASSPPGGGNEQFF. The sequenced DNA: TGCGCCAGCAGCCCGCCGGGCGGGGGCAATGAGCAGTTCTTC.